What follows are 14 T cell receptor beta chains derived from one specimen sequenced in a study of radiotherapy plus CTLA-4 blockade in lung cancer. Profiled with immunoSEQ multiplex PCR; TCRdb holds only in-frame clones, not every one. The table has some 80,000 clones, more than 80% seen once. The sequences come from peripheral blood, collected from a patient treated with radiotherapy plus ipilimumab. These receptor sequences come from a human donor with non-small cell lung cancer who had stable disease on radiotherapy plus ipilimumab.

The chain carries TRBV18 and TRBJ2-7; D gene ambiguous. The CDR3 spans 11 residues. V shed 4 bases and J shed 5 bases, with 6 bases lying between them. Germline CDR1 KGHSH, CDR2 LQKENI. CDR3: CASSLKDEQYF. CDR3 DNA sequence: TGTGCCAGCTCACTTAAGGACGAGCAGTACTTC.

This clone was detected only once. The gene calls are TRBV30 and TRBJ2-7; D remains ambiguous. Deletions cut 4 bases from V and 3 bases from J, with 10 bases between. The germline CDR1 and CDR2 sequences are GTSNPN and SVGIG (reference sequence). CDR3 size: 12 residues. Here the CDR3 reads CAWINRRYEQYF. The CDR3 nucleotides read TGTGCCTGGATCAATAGGCGCTACGAGCAGTACTTC. The full variable domain, its missing parts supplied by reference TRBV30 and TRBJ2-7, is SQTIHQWPATLVQPVGSPLSLECTVEGTSNPNLYWYRQAAGRGLQLLFYSVGIGQISSEVPQNLSASRPQDRQFILSSKKLLLSDSGFYLCAWINRRYEQYFGPGTRLTVT.

The chain recombines TRBV21-1 with TRBJ2-5; the table names TRBD1, a call not compared with the DNA. TRBV21-1 is deemed a pseudogene. The CDR3 runs 14 residues. The CDR3 loop is CASSEWTGGETQYF. In DNA form, the CDR3 reads TGTGCCAGCAGCGAATGGACAGGGGGAGAGACCCAGTACTTC.

Points on this clone: Other DNA sequences in the sample encode the same CDR3. J is TRBJ1-2 and V is TRBV28; D remains unclear. The germline V gene encodes CDR1 MDHEN and CDR2 SYDVKM. V was shortened by 2 bases and J by 8 bases, with 12 bases between the two germline ends. The CDR3 is 13 amino acids. In nucleotides, the CDR3 is TGTGCCAGCAGTTTAGAGTGGGCGGGAGGCTACACCTTC. This translates into CASSLEWAGGYTF.

This chain connects TRBV7-3 to TRBJ1-2; no clear D gene. Trimming cost V 8 bases and J 1 base, with 8 bases left between them. The CDR3 loop spans 12 amino acids. In germline, CDR1 is SGHTA, CDR2 FQGTGA. The CDR3 sequence is CASGSRNYGYTF. The CDR3 bases are TGTGCCAGCGGCAGCCGTAACTATGGCTACACCTTC.

The V gene is TRBV5-1, the J gene TRBJ2-7; D is unresolved. V was clipped by 0 bases and J by 3 bases, with 10 bases between them. Per germline, CDR1 SGHRS and CDR2 YFSETQ. The CDR3 spans 14 residues. CDR3 nucleotides: TGCGCCAGCAGCTTGGCTCGCGGCAGCTACGAGCAGTACTTC. It is translated as CASSLARGSYEQYF.

This clone showed up just a few times. The rearrangement joins TRBV7-6 to TRBJ1-1; D not resolved. CDR1 and CDR2 from the germline V gene are SGHVS and FNYEAQ. The CDR3 spans 15 residues. V was pared by 4 bases and J by 5 bases, with 17 bases between. In DNA form, the CDR3 reads TGTGCCAGCAGCTCCTCGGCACAGTCCAGAACTGAAGCTTTCTTT. Protein sequence: CASSSSAQSRTEAFF. Full variable domain (rest looked up from reference TRBV7-6 and TRBJ1-1): GAGVSQSPRYKVTKRGQDVALRCDPISGHVSLYWYRQALGQGPEFLTYFNYEAQQDKSGLPNDRFSAERPEGSISTLTIQRTEQRDSAMYRCASSSSAQSRTEAFFGQGTRLTVV.

This clone qualifies as medium-sized. The chain couples TRBV5-8 to TRBJ1-5; 8 positions match TRBD1. V dropped 4 bases and J dropped 3; count of bases not matched to a gene: 6. Germline V gene sequence: CDR1 SGHTS, CDR2 YDEGEE. This CDR3 region has 15 residues. This chain's CDR3 is CASSPGQALNQPQHF. The CDR3 DNA reads as TGTGCCAGCAGCCCGGGACAGGCCCTCAATCAGCCCCAGCATTTT.

In its sample, this clone ranks as medium-sized (0.01 to 0.1%). The gene calls are TRBV28 and TRBJ1-2; D gene ambiguous. Trimming took 5 bases from V and 4 from J, leaving 11 bases between them. CDR3 length: 13 amino acids. The germline V gene has CDR1 MDHEN and CDR2 SYDVKM. The CDR3 nucleotides are TGTGCCAGCAGTGCACCGGGGTCCTATGGCTACACCTTC. This sequence encodes CASSAPGSYGYTF.

This clone showed up just a few times. The CDR3 here is CASSAGQASTDTQYF. The CDR3 region has the DNA TGTGCCAGCAGCGCCGGACAGGCTAGCACAGATACGCAGTATTTT. V is TRBV9 and J is TRBJ2-3; TRBD1 agrees at 7 bases. The J segment lost 0 bases and the V segment lost 3 bases, leaving 4 bases of the junction unmatched. The CDR3 loop spans 15 amino acids. Germline CDR1 reads SGDLS; CDR2 reads YYNGEE.

This chain's CDR3 is CASSQADRAGSPLHF. CDR3 bases: TGCGCCAGCAGCCAAGCGGACAGGGCTGGCTCACCCCTCCACTTT. The gene calls are TRBV5-1 and TRBJ1-6; 8 bases match TRBD1. The germline V gene has CDR1 SGHRS and CDR2 YFSETQ. CDR3 length equals 15 residues. The junction had 10 bases not matched to a gene; V was cut back by 4 bases and J by 10 bases.

The chain combines TRBV6-4 with TRBJ2-2, with a weak D call TRBD1 (6 bases). V was shortened by 6 bases and J by 4 bases, with 12 bases between the two germline ends. CDR1 and CDR2 from the germline V gene are MRHNA and SNTAGT. This CDR3 spans 14 amino acids. The CDR3 loop reads CASRADSFTGELFF. The CDR3 bases are TGTGCCAGCAGAGCGGACAGCTTCACCGGGGAGCTGTTTTTT.

This CDR3 is CASSYGASLGSEQFF. In DNA, the CDR3 is TGTGCCAGCAGTTACGGGGCTAGCCTGGGGAGTGAGCAGTTCTTC. The chain has TRBV6-6 and TRBJ2-1; D is perhaps TRBD1 or TRBD2 (5 bases each). Trimming cost V 2 bases and J 9 bases, with 17 bases left between them. This CDR3 is built from 15 residues. Germline V lookup: CDR1 MNHNY, CDR2 SVGAGI (reference sequence).

V gene TRBV11-2 combines with J gene TRBJ2-1; D perhaps matches TRBD1 (5 bases). Germline CDR1 SGHAT, CDR2 FQNNGV. The CDR3 is 14 amino acids. V was clipped by 5 bases and J by 13 bases, with 21 bases between them. The CDR3 loop is CASSPEGAYEDQFF. Here the CDR3 DNA reads TGTGCCAGCAGCCCTGAAGGGGCCTACGAGGATCAGTTCTTC. The full variable domain, in which reference TRBV11-2 and TRBJ2-1 provide the parts outside the CDR3, is EAGVAQSPRYKIIEKRQSVAFWCNPISGHATLYWYQQILGQGPKLLIQFQNNGVVDDSQLPKDRFSAERLKGVDSTLKIQPAKLEDSAVYLCASSPEGAYEDQFFGPGTRLTVL.